A single sample is the source of the 4 T cell receptor beta chains below, sequenced in a study of identical twins. TCRdb reprocessed the 5' RACE reads with MiXCR, giving one entry per CDR3 protein. This sample has roughly 630,000 distinct CDR3 sequences, with 7% to 7.5% found just once. The sample was also linked to a second study, of yellow fever vaccine responses in identical twins.

The sample consisted of PBMCs. The receptor source for this set is a woman under 30 in good health.

This clonotype was seen only a few times. The gene calls are TRBV5-8 and TRBJ1-2; no firm D call. The CDR3 runs to 13 residues. V lost 0 bases, J lost 8 bases, and 11 bases lay in between. CDR1 is SGHTS and CDR2 is YDEGEE in the germline V gene. CDR3 nucleotides: TGTGCCAGCAGCTTGGATGGTGTAGGGGGCTACACCTTC. Amino acids: CASSLDGVGGYTF.

This clonotype was counted at least ten times. The chain combines TRBV9 with TRBJ2-1; 8 bases match TRBD1. This CDR3 region has 15 residues. V was clipped by 2 bases and J by 4 bases; unmatched bases: 5. Germline CDR1 reads SGDLS; CDR2 reads YYNGEE. CDR3 region: CASSVRDRGYNEQFF. CDR3 coding DNA: TGTGCCAGCAGCGTTCGCGACAGGGGTTACAATGAGCAGTTCTTC. The full variable domain, in which reference TRBV9 and TRBJ2-1 provide the parts outside the CDR3, is DSGVTQTPKHLITATGQRVTLRCSPRSGDLSVYWYQQSLDQGLQFLIQYYNGEERAKGNILERFSAQQFPDLHSELNLSSLELGDSALYFCASSVRDRGYNEQFFGPGTRLTVL.

In this sample, this clonotype turned up many times. A much larger clone lies one base from this, so it may be a read error. The chain joins TRBV7-9 to TRBJ2-2; D may be TRBD2 (5 bases). Trimming took off 5 bases at V and 6 bases at J, with 7 bases between the two ends. CDR3 length: 12 residues. Germline assignment: CDR1 SEHNR and CDR2 FQNEAQ (reference sequence). The CDR3 sequence is CASSEGPGELFF. For the CDR3, the DNA is TGTGCCAGCAGCGAGGGTCCCGGGGAGCTGTTTTTT. The full variable domain, completed using reference TRBV7-9 and TRBJ2-2, is DTGVSQNPRHKITKRGQNVTFRCDPISEHNRLYWYRQTLGQGPEFLTYFQNEAQLEKSRLLSDRFSAERPKGSFSTLEIQRTEQGDSAMYLCASSEGPGELFFGEGSRLTVL.

The chain couples TRBV3-1 to TRBJ2-3; 13 bases are a match to TRBD2. V was clipped by 2 bases and J by 5 bases; unmatched bases: 7. Germline assignment: CDR1 LGHDT and CDR2 YNNKEL (reference sequence). The CDR3 runs to 17 residues. The DNA of the CDR3 is TGTGCCAGCAGCCAAAGCCTCGGACTAGCGGGGGTAGATACGCAGTATTTT. Translating it yields CASSQSLGLAGVDTQYF.